The 28 T cell receptor beta chains presented below share a single source sample, sequenced in a study of beta chain features in type 1 diabetes. Expressed TCRB transcripts were sequenced, since all the RNA that had been isolated was reverse transcribed. Repertoires were generated with immunoSEQ multiplex PCR, while TCRdb's copy carries only in-frame clones and drops some. Of hundreds of thousands of clones in the sample, 13% were seen once. These receptors' targets are unknown. Notes on the study in general: Shortening of TCRB CDR3s, moderate but significant, appeared in all four CD4+ subsets of Type 1 diabetes patients.

Input material: naive CD4+ T cells from blood. The source is a man between 18 and 35 years old with type 1 diabetes.

Here the CDR3 reads CASGLAQAKGDGYTF. The CDR3 nucleotides read TGTGCTAGTGGTTTGGCTCAGGCCAAAGGGGATGGCTACACCTTC. The rearrangement uses TRBV12-5 and TRBJ1-2; possible D gene TRBD1, 5 bases. V was cut by 1 base and J by 6 bases, with 15 bases left in between. Germline loops: CDR1 LGHNT, CDR2 FRNRAP. CDR3 size: 15 residues.

This chain links TRBV2 with TRBJ2-2; D remains ambiguous. V gave up 1 base and J gave up 2 bases, with 11 bases separating them. Germline V gene lookup returns CDR1 SNHLY and CDR2 FYNNEI. This CDR3 has 16 amino acids. CDR3 coding DNA: TGTGCCAGCAGTGAAGAGTCTCCCTTAAACACCGGGGAGCTGTTTTTT. It specifies CASSEESPLNTGELFF. Full variable domain (outside the CDR3, taken from reference TRBV2 and TRBJ2-2): EPEVTQTPSHQVTQMGQEVILRCVPISNHLYFYWYRQILGQKVEFLVSFYNNEISEKSEIFDDQFSVERPDGSNFTLKIRSTKLEDSAMYFCASSEESPLNTGELFFGEGSRLTVL.

This clone came up a few times. The rearrangement joins TRBV28 to TRBJ2-7; 7 positions agree with TRBD1. The CDR3 totals 12 residues. Per the germline V gene, CDR1 is MDHEN and CDR2 is SYDVKM. V dropped 8 bases and J dropped 4; count of bases not matched to a gene: 5. The CDR3 DNA reads TGTGCCAGCCGGGACAGAGATTACGAGCAGTACTTC. This gives the protein CASRDRDYEQYF.

The J gene is TRBJ1-3, the V gene TRBV7-9, with a tentative D call TRBD1 (5 bases). Germline CDR1 and CDR2: SEHNR and FQNEAQ (reference sequence). This CDR3 spans 15 amino acids. V was trimmed by 5 bases and J by 0 bases, leaving 11 bases between them. The CDR3 DNA is TGTGCCAGCAGCCCGGGGGAGTACTCTGGAAACACCATATATTTT. Translation: CASSPGEYSGNTIYF. Combining the CDR3 with reference TRBV7-9 and TRBJ1-3 gives the whole variable domain DTGVSQNPRHKITKRGQNVTFRCDPISEHNRLYWYRQTLGQGPEFLTYFQNEAQLEKSRLLSDRFSAERPKGSFSTLEIQRTEQGDSAMYLCASSPGEYSGNTIYFGEGSWLTVV.

There are a few counts of this clone. This chain connects TRBV29-1 to TRBJ1-1; 8 bases are a match to TRBD1. With V trimmed by 7 bases and J by 4 bases, 8 bases remained unmatched. Germline-derived CDR1 and CDR2 are SQVTM and ANQGSEA. This CDR3 is 13 amino acids long. For the CDR3, the DNA is TGCAGCGGGAGTTCAGGGGGCCTCACTGAAGCTTTCTTT. Translating it yields CSGSSGGLTEAFF.

The chain links TRBV5-6 to TRBJ2-7; 10 bases map to TRBD1. There are 13 residues in the CDR3. With 5 bases clipped from V and 6 bases from J, the junction kept 5 bases outside the gene matches. Germline CDR1 is SGHDT and CDR2 is YYEEEE. The CDR3 bases are TGTGCCAGCAGTACGGGACAGGGGCTCGAGCAGTACTTC. Its translation: CASSTGQGLEQYF.

The chain couples TRBV13 to TRBJ1-3; TRBD1 aligns across 11 bases. The CDR3 runs to 17 residues. The V gene's germline CDR1 is PRHDT and CDR2 FYEKMQ (reference sequence). Unmatched junction bases numbered 6, after V lost 5 bases and J lost 0 bases. The CDR3 spells CASSERTGGNSGNTIYF. The CDR3 coding sequence is TGTGCCAGCAGCGAAAGGACAGGGGGCAACTCTGGAAACACCATATATTTT.

V usage is TRBV11-3 and J usage is TRBJ1-1; no clear D. Germline loops: CDR1 SGHNT, CDR2 YENEEA. Trimming cost V 5 bases and J 3 bases, with 10 bases left between them. This CDR3 is built from 13 residues. CDR3: CASSLLKYTEAFF. The CDR3 DNA is TGTGCCAGCAGCCTTCTTAAGTACACTGAAGCTTTCTTT.

The V and J genes are TRBV19 and TRBJ2-1; the D gene is possibly TRBD2 (6 bases). Trimming took off 2 bases at V and 6 bases at J, with 11 bases between the two ends. The germline V gene has CDR1 LNHDA and CDR2 SQIVND (reference sequence). There are 14 residues in the CDR3. The CDR3 DNA sequence: TGTGCCAGTAGTATACCGGTCGGGGGCAATGAGCAGTTCTTC. This gives the protein CASSIPVGGNEQFF.

DNA for the CDR3: TGTGCCAGCAGACAGGGTGGCTATAATTCACCCCTCCACTTT. This codes for CASRQGGYNSPLHF. The genes are TRBV6-4 and TRBJ1-6, with D perhaps TRBD1 (6 bases). CDR1 and CDR2 from the germline V gene are MRHNA and SNTAGT. The CDR3 runs to 14 residues. V lost 6 bases, J lost 3 bases, and 9 bases lay in between.

The table lists this clone with a few counts. The rearrangement uses TRBV2 and TRBJ1-6; D not certain. The CDR3 covers 15 residues. Trimming left V 1 base short and J 6 bases short, with 10 bases between. CDR1 and CDR2 from the germline V gene are SNHLY and FYNNEI. The CDR3 region has the DNA TGTGCCAGCAGTGAAGGGTCGCATGGTAATTCACCCCTCCACTTT. Its protein product is CASSEGSHGNSPLHF.

The DNA for the CDR3 is TGTGCCACCCAAGAGGGCGGTAGGGCGATGGTTACTGAAGCTTTCTTT. Translated: CATQEGGRAMVTEAFF. This chain connects TRBV19 to TRBJ1-1; D is ambiguous. The CDR3 sequence is 16 residues long. With 10 bases removed from V and 5 bases from J, the gap between germline ends came to 26 bases. Germline values: CDR1 LNHDA, CDR2 SQIVND (reference sequence). Variable domain in full (rest from reference TRBV19 and TRBJ1-1): DGGITQSPKYLFRKEGQNVTLSCEQNLNHDAMYWYRQDPGQGLRLIYYSQIVNDFQKGDIAEGYSVSREKKESFPLTVTSAQKNPTAFYLCATQEGGRAMVTEAFFGQGTRLTVV.

A few counts support this clone. The chain joins TRBV30 to TRBJ1-1; 8 nucleotides line up with TRBD1. V lost 7 bases and J lost 6; bases outside the gene matches: 4. The CDR3 totals 11 residues. The germline gives CDR1 GTSNPN, CDR2 SVGIG (reference sequence). In DNA, the CDR3 is TGTGCCTACGCGACAGGGGCTGAAGCTTTCTTT. It translates to CAYATGAEAFF.

A few counts support this clone. The chain combines TRBV7-8 with TRBJ2-1; D gene uncertain. The CDR3 loop spans 11 amino acids. CDR1 SGHVS and CDR2 FQNEAQ come from the germline V gene. V lost 4 bases, J lost 12 bases, and 10 bases lay in between. As DNA, the CDR3 is TGTGCCAGCAGCTCCTCTTTCGGGCAGTTCTTC. Protein product: CASSSSFGQFF.

This clone has a handful of counts. The chain couples TRBV27 to TRBJ2-1, with 8 bases that match TRBD2. Germline CDR1 MNHEY, CDR2 SMNVEV (reference sequence). J was trimmed by 5 bases and V by 5 bases; bases with no gene match: 8. The CDR3 covers 15 residues. The CDR3 protein is CASSPGTRADNEQFF. The DNA for the CDR3 is TGTGCCAGCAGTCCCGGGACTAGAGCTGACAATGAGCAGTTCTTC.

V is TRBV6-5 and J is TRBJ2-7; D might be TRBD1 (5 bases). This CDR3 comprises 11 residues. The V gene's germline CDR1 is MNHEY and CDR2 SVGAGI. The V end was cut by 6 bases, the J end by 4 bases, with 7 bases between. DNA of the CDR3: TGTGCCAGCAGAACAGGTTACGAGCAGTACTTC. Residues: CASRTGYEQYF.

CDR3 DNA sequence: TGTGCCTGGAAATCGCGGGATTACACTGAAGCTTTCTTT. Translation: CAWKSRDYTEAFF. The chain combines TRBV30 with TRBJ1-1; D is unclear. Germline CDR1 reads GTSNPN; CDR2 reads SVGIG (reference sequence). Trimming took 4 bases from V and 3 from J, leaving 12 bases between them. The CDR3 has 13 amino acids.

This clone was seen only a few times. This chain links TRBV6-5 with TRBJ1-2; 8 nucleotides agree with TRBD1. The ends lost 5 bases at V and 7 bases at J; junction bases unmatched: 6. The CDR3 runs to 13 residues. Per germline, CDR1 MNHEY and CDR2 SVGAGI. CDR3: CASSLTGDGGYTF. For the CDR3, the DNA is TGTGCCAGCAGTCTGACAGGGGATGGTGGCTACACCTTC.

This clone was seen only a few times. The chain recombines TRBV6-5 with TRBJ2-3, with unresolved D. V was pared by 5 bases and J by 4 bases, with 10 bases between. The germline V gene has CDR1 MNHEY and CDR2 SVGAGI. The length of the CDR3 is 13 residues. The CDR3 nucleotides read TGTGCCAGCAGTACCATCTTTTCAGATACGCAGTATTTT. This encodes CASSTIFSDTQYF.

This clone has more than one count but fewer than ten. This chain uses TRBV6-6 with TRBJ2-7, with TRBD1 identical over 7 bases. Trimming removed 8 bases from V and 3 bases from J; junction bases left unmatched: 4. In germline, CDR1 is MNHNY, CDR2 SVGAGI (reference sequence). This CDR3 has 12 amino acids. The CDR3 region is CASGPGGYEQYF. CDR3 sequence (DNA): TGTGCCAGCGGTCCAGGGGGCTACGAGCAGTACTTC.

The V and J genes are TRBV29-1 and TRBJ1-3; D gene ambiguous. The CDR3 extends over 13 amino acids. The V gene's germline CDR1 is SQVTM and CDR2 ANQGSEA. Trimming shortened V by 7 bases and J by 0 bases, and 10 bases separated the two germline ends. This chain's CDR3 is CSARLHSGNTIYF. The CDR3, as DNA: TGCAGCGCCAGACTTCACTCTGGAAACACCATATATTTT.

This clone was seen more than once but under ten times. Other DNA sequences of this sample code for an identical CDR3. This chain uses TRBV5-1 with TRBJ2-3; D is unresolved. V was trimmed by 0 bases and J by 2 bases, leaving 7 bases between them. The CDR3 length is 14 residues. CDR1 and CDR2 (germline): SGHRS, YFSETQ. This CDR3 reads CASSLGTVTDTQYF. The DNA of the CDR3 is TGCGCCAGCAGCTTGGGTACAGTCACAGATACGCAGTATTTT.

The chain couples TRBV7-8 to TRBJ2-7; D remains ambiguous. V was clipped by 1 base and J by 0 bases, with 10 bases between them. The germline V gene has CDR1 SGHVS and CDR2 FQNEAQ. This CDR3 has 15 residues. CDR3 nucleotide sequence: TGTGCCAGCAGCTTAGGGGCAGCTACCTCCTACGAGCAGTACTTC. Protein: CASSLGAATSYEQYF.

The sample holds a few counts of this clone. V usage is TRBV20-1 and J usage is TRBJ2-2; no clear D. Trimming removed 1 base from V and 11 bases from J, with 5 bases in between. The CDR3 runs 10 residues. CDR1 is DFQATT and CDR2 is SNEGSKA in the germline V gene (reference sequence). This CDR3 is CSARGRELFF. The CDR3 DNA reads TGCAGTGCTAGAGGCCGTGAGCTGTTTTTT.

With respect to this clone: Other DNA sequences in this sample translate to the same CDR3. The rearrangement joins TRBV25-1 to TRBJ1-2; D is ambiguous. The V gene lost 3 bases and the J gene lost 2 bases, with 4 bases spanning the gap. The length of the CDR3 is 12 residues. Germline CDR1 MGHDK, CDR2 SYGVNS. DNA of the CDR3: TGTGCCAGCAGTGAGGTCAACTATGGCTACACCTTC. It yields the protein CASSEVNYGYTF.

This clone showed up just a few times. The chain joins TRBV12-5 to TRBJ2-2; 14 nucleotides agree with TRBD2. The CDR3 runs to 16 residues. After removal of 7 bases from V and 4 bases from J, the junction contained 5 bases not matched to a gene. CDR1 and CDR2 from the germline V gene are LGHNT and FRNRAP. The CDR3 nucleotides read TGTGCTAGTGCCCTGGGACTAGCGGGAGTCACCGGGGAGCTGTTTTTT. This codes for CASALGLAGVTGELFF.

The chain carries TRBV9 and TRBJ2-3; unclear D gene. CDR3 length: 13 amino acids. CDR1 SGDLS and CDR2 YYNGEE come from the germline V gene. V shed 4 bases and J shed 5 bases, with 11 bases lying between them. The CDR3 nucleotides read TGTGCCAGCAGCTCCCTTGGTGGAGATACGCAGTATTTT. It yields the protein CASSSLGGDTQYF.

In this sample, this clone turned up a few times. The J gene is TRBJ2-5, the V gene TRBV20-1; D gene unclear. CDR1 is DFQATT, CDR2 SNEGSKA, per germline (reference sequence). The CDR3 spans 11 residues. V lost 0 bases to trimming and J lost 9 bases, with 8 bases between them. The CDR3: CSARDRVAQYF. In DNA form, the CDR3 reads TGCAGTGCTAGAGATCGAGTGGCCCAGTACTTC.